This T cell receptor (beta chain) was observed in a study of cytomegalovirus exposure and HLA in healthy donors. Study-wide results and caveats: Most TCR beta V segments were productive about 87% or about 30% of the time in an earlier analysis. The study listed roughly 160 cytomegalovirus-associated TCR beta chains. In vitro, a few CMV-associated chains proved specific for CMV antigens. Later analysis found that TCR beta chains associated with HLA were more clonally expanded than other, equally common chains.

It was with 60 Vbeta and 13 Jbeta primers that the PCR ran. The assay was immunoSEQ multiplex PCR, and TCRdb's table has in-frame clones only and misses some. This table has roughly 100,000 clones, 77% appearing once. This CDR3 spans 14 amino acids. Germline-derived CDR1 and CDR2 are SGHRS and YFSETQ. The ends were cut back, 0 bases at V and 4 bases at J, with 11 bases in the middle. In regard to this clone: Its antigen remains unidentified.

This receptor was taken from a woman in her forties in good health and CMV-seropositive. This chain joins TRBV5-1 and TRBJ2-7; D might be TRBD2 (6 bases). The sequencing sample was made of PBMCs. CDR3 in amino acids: CASSLGGVNYEQYF. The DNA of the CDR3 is TGCGCCAGCAGCTTGGGGGGGGTCAATTACGAGCAGTACTTC. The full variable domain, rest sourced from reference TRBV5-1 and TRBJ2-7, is KAGVTQTPRYLIKTRGQQVTLSCSPISGHRSVSWYQQTPGQGLQFLFEYFSETQRNKGNFPGRFSGRQFSNSRSEMNVSTLELGDSALYLCASSLGGVNYEQYFGPGTRLTVT.